Given below is one T cell receptor (beta chain) in context. This clonotype was observed many times. Its antigen is not yet known. Base quality data are lacking; no much larger clone is found one base away. TCR beta CDR3 regions were amplified from RNA transcripts. The TCR CDR3 was subjected to a first round of RT-PCR using the HTBI primer set and the Qiagen OneStep RT-PCR kit. The libraries were constructed in a second round of multiplex PCR and then size-selected and purified. Libraries were sequenced paired-end with 100 bp reads on an Illumina HiSeq2000. The original methods were these. Raw data were processed with SOAPnuke, discarding reads with adapters, uncalled bases, mean Phred below 15, or no exact constant-primer or identifier match. High-quality paired reads were merged using COPE v1.2.5, and each unique nucleotide sequence was defined as a clonotype. MiTCR v1.1 was used to align the clonotypes against IMGT TRBV, TRBD and TRBJ reference segments. Analysis was restricted to V-J combinations with a frequency above 0.0001, which covered just over 98% of repertoires. A TCS score was defined as the ratio between F50 (clonal expansion) and ExV (chaos), using BLOSUM62-based TCRdist between CDR3 peptides within each V-J. Welch's t-statistics and random forest reduced some 510 V-J features to 13, which were used in a naive Bayes classifier (R e1071). TCRdb handled the public reads itself, with Q25 trimming in fastp and clone calling in MiXCR, and kept productive beta chains. Rows matching on CDR3 protein sequence are summarized as one entry with the most common DNA and genes. Here the V and J calls rest on TCRdb's processing, not on the authors' analysis. This sample gives roughly 380,000 distinct CDR3 sequences in total; 14% of them show up just once. Roughly 11% of the sample lies in the top ten.

This entry is derived from a study of T cells in Graves' hyperthyroidism and ophthalmopathy (dated by TCRdb to between 2018 and 2020). Describing the broader study: Peripheral blood samples were taken at initial diagnosis, before any treatment was given. A discovery cohort of fewer than 110 patients, roughly 45 with Graves' ophthalmopathy and more than 55 with stable Graves' hyperthyroidism, was used to find distinguishing TCR V-J signatures. Whether ophthalmopathy could be predicted prospectively was tested in an independent validation cohort made up of roughly 19 hyperthyroidism patients plus 17 patients who later progressed to ophthalmopathy. The 100 discovery patients were randomly split 7:3 into training and test sets. The study also compared thyroid tissue and blood T-cell repertoires from a handful of Graves' hyperthyroidism patients. Once sampling was done, hyperthyroidism patients were given methimazole at a starting dose of 30 mg daily, whereas ophthalmopathy patients were given high-dose intravenous methylprednisolone. TCR Vbeta CDR3 sequencing of 120 to 150 peripheral blood samples (about 45 ophthalmopathy, some 75 hyperthyroidism and approximately 17 progressor patients) is reported in the paper.

Broad study findings and their caveats: In validation, the model predicted progression to ophthalmopathy with approximately 71% sensitivity and 72.22% specificity, a median of around 6.6 months before onset. No statistical method was used to set the sample size in advance, and investigators knew the group allocation. Ophthalmopathy was separated from stable hyperthyroidism by a 13 V-J signature model, with over 85% sensitivity and approximately 84% specificity obtained in cross-validation and 80%/75% obtained in testing. Most expanded thyroid clonotypes (frequency above 0.001) were also found in blood, which suggests that blood repertoires may mirror thyroid immune responses.

Reading from cysteine to phenylalanine, the CDR3 counts 13 amino acids. CDR3 DNA is the only sequence kept; it has 39 bases, read in frame from the first base. Taken from the germline V gene, the CDR1 and CDR2 loops are SGHTA and FQGTGA. Between the V and J ends, shortened by 1 base and 4 bases respectively, the junction contains 6 bases. Stable Graves' hyperthyroidism was defined as no progression to ophthalmopathy during 18 months of follow-up. Hyperthyroidism patients were newly diagnosed, with disease duration under 2 months, and aged 18 to 65 years. The study excluded patients with uncontrolled infections, other autoimmune diseases, pregnancy or lactation. Diagnoses relied on clinical symptoms, serum thyroxine and TRAb, thyroid ultrasound and orbital computed tomography. PBMCs were isolated from about 9 ml of fresh peripheral blood by Ficoll-Paque density gradient centrifugation. Total RNA was extracted with Trizol reagent, and quality was checked on an Agilent 2100 Bioanalyzer.

The sample taken for sequencing was blood. The origin of this receptor is a woman aged 60 to 75 with Graves' hyperthyroidism. The chain couples TRBV7-3 to TRBJ2-3; the D gene assignment is ambiguous. The DNA is TGTGCCAGCAGCTTAAACGGCGCAGATACGCAGTATTTT. Its product reads: CASSLNGADTQYF. When the CDR3 is completed using the reference TRBV7-3 and TRBJ2-3 genes on either side, the full variable domain is GAGVSQTPSNKVTEKGKYVELRCDPISGHTALYWYRQSLGQGPEFLIYFQGTGAADDSGLPNDRFFAVRPEGSVSTLKIQRTERGDSAVYLCASSLNGADTQYFGPGTRLTVL.